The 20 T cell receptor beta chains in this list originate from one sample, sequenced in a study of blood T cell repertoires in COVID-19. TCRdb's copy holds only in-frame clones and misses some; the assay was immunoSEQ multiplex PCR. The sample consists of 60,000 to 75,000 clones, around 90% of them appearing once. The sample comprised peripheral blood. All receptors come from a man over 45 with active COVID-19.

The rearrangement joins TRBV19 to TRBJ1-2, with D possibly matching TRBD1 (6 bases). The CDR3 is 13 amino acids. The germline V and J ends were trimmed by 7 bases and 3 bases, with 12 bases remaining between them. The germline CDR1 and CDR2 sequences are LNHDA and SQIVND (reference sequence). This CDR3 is CASTPGTHYGYTF. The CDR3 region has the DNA TGTGCCAGTACCCCCGGGACACACTATGGCTACACCTTC.

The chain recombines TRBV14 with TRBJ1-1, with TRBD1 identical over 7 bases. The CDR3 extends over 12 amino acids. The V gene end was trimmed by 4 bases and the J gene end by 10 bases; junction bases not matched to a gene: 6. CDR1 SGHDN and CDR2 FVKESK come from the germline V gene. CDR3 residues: CASSPGGRVAFF. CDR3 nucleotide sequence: TGTGCCAGCAGCCCAGGGGGACGTGTAGCTTTCTTT.

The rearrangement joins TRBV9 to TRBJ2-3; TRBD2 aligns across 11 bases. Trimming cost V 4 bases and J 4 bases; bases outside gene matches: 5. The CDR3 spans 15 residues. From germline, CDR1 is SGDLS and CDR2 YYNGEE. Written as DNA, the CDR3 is TGTGCCAGCAGCTCTAGCGGGAGGTTCGCAGATACGCAGTATTTT. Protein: CASSSSGRFADTQYF.

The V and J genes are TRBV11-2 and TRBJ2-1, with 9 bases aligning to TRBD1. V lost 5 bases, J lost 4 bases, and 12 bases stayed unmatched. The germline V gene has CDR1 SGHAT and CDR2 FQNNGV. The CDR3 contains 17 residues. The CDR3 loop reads CASSVTDRGWTYNEQFF. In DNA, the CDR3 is TGTGCCAGCAGCGTTACCGACAGGGGGTGGACGTACAATGAGCAGTTCTTC. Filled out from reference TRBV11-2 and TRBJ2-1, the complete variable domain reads EAGVAQSPRYKIIEKRQSVAFWCNPISGHATLYWYQQILGQGPKLLIQFQNNGVVDDSQLPKDRFSAERLKGVDSTLKIQPAKLEDSAVYLCASSVTDRGWTYNEQFFGPGTRLTVL.

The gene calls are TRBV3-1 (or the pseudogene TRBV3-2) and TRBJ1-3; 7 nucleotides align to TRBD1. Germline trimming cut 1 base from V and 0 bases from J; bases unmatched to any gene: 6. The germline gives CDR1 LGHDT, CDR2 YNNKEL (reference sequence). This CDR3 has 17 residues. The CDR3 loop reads CASSQVARTGSGNTIYF. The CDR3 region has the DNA TGTGCCAGCAGCCAAGTGGCAAGGACAGGCTCTGGAAACACCATATATTTT.

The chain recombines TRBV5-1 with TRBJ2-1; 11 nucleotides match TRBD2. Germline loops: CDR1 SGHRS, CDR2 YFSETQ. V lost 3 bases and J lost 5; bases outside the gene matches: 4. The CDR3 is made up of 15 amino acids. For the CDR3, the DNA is TGCGCCAGCAGCTCTCCGGGACTAGCGGACAATGAGCAGTTCTTC. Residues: CASSSPGLADNEQFF.

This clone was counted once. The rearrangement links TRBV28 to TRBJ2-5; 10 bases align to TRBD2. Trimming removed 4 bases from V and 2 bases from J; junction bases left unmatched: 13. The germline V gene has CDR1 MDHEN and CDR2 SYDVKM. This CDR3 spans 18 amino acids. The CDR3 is CASSSPWTSGANQETQYF. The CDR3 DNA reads TGTGCCAGCAGTTCACCGTGGACTAGCGGAGCTAATCAAGAGACCCAGTACTTC.

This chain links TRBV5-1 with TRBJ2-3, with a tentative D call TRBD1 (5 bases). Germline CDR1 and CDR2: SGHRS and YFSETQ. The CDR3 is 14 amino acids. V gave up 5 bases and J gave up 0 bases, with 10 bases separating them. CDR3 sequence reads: CASRQDLSTDTQYF. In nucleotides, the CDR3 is TGCGCCAGCAGACAGGACCTCAGCACAGATACGCAGTATTTT.

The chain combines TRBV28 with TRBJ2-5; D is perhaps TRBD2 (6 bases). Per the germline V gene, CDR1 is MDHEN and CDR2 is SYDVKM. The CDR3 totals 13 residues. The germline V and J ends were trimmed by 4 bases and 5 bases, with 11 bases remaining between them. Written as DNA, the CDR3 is TGTGCCAGCAGTTCAATGGGAGGTGAGACCCAGTACTTC. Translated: CASSSMGGETQYF.

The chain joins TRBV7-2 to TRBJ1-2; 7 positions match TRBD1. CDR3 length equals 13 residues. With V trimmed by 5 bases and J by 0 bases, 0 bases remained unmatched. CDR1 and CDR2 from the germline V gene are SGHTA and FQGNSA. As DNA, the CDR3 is TGTGCCAGCAGCGGACAGGCTAACTATGGCTACACCTTC. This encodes CASSGQANYGYTF.

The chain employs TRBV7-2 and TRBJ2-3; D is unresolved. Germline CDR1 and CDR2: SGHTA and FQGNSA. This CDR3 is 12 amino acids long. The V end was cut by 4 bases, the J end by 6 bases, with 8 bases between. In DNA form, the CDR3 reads TGTGCCAGCAGCTCAGGTGTCGATACGCAGTATTTT. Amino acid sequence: CASSSGVDTQYF.

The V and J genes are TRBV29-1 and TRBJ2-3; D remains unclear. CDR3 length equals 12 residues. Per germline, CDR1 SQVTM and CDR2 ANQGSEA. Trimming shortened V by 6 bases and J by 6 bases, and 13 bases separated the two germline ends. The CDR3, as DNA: TGCAGCGTGGCTACTTCAGCGGATACGCAGTATTTT. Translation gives CSVATSADTQYF.

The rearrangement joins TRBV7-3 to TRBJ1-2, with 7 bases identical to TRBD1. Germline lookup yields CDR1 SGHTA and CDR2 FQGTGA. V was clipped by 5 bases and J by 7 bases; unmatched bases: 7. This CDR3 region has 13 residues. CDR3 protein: CASSADRVFGYTF. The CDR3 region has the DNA TGTGCCAGCAGCGCAGACAGGGTCTTTGGCTACACCTTC.

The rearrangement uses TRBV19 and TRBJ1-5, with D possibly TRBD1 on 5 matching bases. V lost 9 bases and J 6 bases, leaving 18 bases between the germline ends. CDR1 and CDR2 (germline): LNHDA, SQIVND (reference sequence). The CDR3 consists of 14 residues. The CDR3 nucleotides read TGTGCCAGCCAAAGAACGGGGGGGGGTCAGCCCCAGCATTTT. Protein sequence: CASQRTGGGQPQHF.

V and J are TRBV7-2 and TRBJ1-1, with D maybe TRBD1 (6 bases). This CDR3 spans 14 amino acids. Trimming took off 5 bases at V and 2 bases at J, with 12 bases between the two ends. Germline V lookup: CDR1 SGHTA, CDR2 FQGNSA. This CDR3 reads CASSRQGPNTEAFF. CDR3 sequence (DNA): TGTGCCAGCAGCAGGCAGGGGCCTAACACTGAAGCTTTCTTT. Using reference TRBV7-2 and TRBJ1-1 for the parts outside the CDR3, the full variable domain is GAGVSQSPSNKVTEKGKDVELRCDPISGHTALYWYRQSLGQGLEFLIYFQGNSAPDKSGLPSDRFSAERTGGSVSTLTIQRTQQEDSAVYLCASSRQGPNTEAFFGQGTRLTVV.

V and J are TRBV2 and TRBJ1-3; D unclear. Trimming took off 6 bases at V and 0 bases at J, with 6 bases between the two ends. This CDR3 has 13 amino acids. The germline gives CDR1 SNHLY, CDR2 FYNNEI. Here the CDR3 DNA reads TGTGCCAGCAGAGAGTACTCTGGAAACACCATATATTTT. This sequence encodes CASREYSGNTIYF.

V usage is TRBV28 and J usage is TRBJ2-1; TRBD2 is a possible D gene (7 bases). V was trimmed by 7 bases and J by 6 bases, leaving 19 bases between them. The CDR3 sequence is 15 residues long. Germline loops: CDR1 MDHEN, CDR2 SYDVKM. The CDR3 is CASTETRGGSNEQFF. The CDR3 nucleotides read TGTGCCAGCACCGAGACTAGGGGGGGTTCCAATGAGCAGTTCTTC.

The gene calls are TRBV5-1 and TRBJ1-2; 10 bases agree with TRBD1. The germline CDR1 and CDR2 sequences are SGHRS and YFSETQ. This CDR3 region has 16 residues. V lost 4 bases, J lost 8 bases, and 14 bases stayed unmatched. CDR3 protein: CASSPGQGVLLGGYTF. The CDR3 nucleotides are TGCGCCAGCAGCCCCGGACAGGGGGTCCTCTTGGGGGGCTACACCTTC.

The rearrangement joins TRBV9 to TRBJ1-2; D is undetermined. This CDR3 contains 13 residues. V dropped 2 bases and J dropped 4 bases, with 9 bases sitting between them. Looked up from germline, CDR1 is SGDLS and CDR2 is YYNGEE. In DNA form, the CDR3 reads TGTGCCAGCAGCGTCGGGAATCCCTATGGCTACACCTTC. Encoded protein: CASSVGNPYGYTF.

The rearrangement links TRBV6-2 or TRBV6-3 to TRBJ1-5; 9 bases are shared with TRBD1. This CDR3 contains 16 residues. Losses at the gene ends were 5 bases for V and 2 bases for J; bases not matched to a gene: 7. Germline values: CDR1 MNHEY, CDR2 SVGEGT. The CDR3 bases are TGTGCCAGCAGTATTACCCGGACAGGGGGCAATCAGCCCCAGCATTTT. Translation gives CASSITRTGGNQPQHF.